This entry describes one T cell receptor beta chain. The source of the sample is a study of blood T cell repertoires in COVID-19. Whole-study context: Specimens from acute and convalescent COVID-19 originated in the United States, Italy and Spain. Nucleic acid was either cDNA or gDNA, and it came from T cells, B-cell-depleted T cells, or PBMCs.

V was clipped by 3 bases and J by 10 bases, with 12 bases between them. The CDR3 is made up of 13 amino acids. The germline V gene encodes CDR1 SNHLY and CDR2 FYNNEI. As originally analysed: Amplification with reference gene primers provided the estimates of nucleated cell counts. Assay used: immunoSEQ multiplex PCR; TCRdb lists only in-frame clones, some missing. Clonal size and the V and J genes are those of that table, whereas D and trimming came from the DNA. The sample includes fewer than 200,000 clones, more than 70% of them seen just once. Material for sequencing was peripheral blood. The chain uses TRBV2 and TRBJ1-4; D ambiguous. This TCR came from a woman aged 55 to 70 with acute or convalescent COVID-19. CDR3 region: CASSDRSLRKLFF. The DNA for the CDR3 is TGTGCCAGCAGTGACAGGTCCCTGAGAAAACTGTTTTTT.